These 14 T cell receptor beta chains were sequenced from one sample in a study of blood T cells in healthy people across ages. PCR was performed a second time for about 7 to 11 cycles using a sample-barcoded 5' primer and a J-beta primer mix. TCRdb itself ran the 5' RACE reads through MiXCR, one entry per CDR3 protein. The data contain 1.5 million to 2 million distinct CDR3 sequences, around 48% of them seen just once; the ten biggest clones take up roughly 2%. Sequencing used blood. These receptors originate from a woman aged 35 to 49 in good health.

This clonotype was picked up many times. The chain links TRBV29-1 to TRBJ2-7, with TRBD2 identical over 7 bases. Germline V gives CDR1 SQVTM, CDR2 ANQGSEA. This CDR3 has 12 residues. J was trimmed by 4 bases and V by 4 bases; bases with no gene match: 4. CDR3 sequence (DNA): TGCAGCGTTGTGTGGGGGGGGTACGAGCAGTACTTC. Encoded protein: CSVVWGGYEQYF.

This clonotype was found once. This chain connects TRBV20-1 to TRBJ2-1, with 14 bases aligning to TRBD2. After removal of 6 bases from V and 1 base from J, the junction contained 8 bases not matched to a gene. Germline V CDR1 and CDR2: DFQATT, SNEGSKA (reference sequence). The CDR3 has 17 amino acids. DNA for the CDR3: TGCAGTGCACCGGGACTAGCGGGGGTGGGATCCTACAATGAGCAGTTCTTC. This gives the protein CSAPGLAGVGSYNEQFF.

This chain joins TRBV18 and TRBJ2-1; TRBD2 is a possible D gene (5 bases). The CDR3 loop spans 15 amino acids. Germline V gene sequence: CDR1 KGHSH, CDR2 LQKENI. V lost 3 bases and J 10 bases, leaving 19 bases between the germline ends. CDR3 sequence reads: CASSPPGRGVNEQFF. The CDR3 DNA reads as TGTGCCAGCTCACCCCCGGGCCGGGGAGTCAACGAGCAGTTCTTC.

This clonotype was counted once. The rearrangement links TRBV12-3 or TRBV12-4 to TRBJ1-4, with D possibly being TRBD1 (5 bases). Trimming removed 1 base at V and 8 bases at J, with 14 bases between. The CDR3 totals 15 residues. CDR3 protein: CASSLGEGRQEKLFF. CDR3 nucleotide sequence: TGTGCCAGCAGTTTAGGAGAGGGACGGCAGGAAAAACTGTTTTTT.

A few counts support this clonotype. This sequence joins TRBV12-3 or TRBV12-4 and TRBJ1-2; the D gene is possibly TRBD1 (6 bases). This CDR3 is built from 15 residues. The V end lost 6 bases, the J end lost 0 bases, and 14 bases lay between the germline ends. CDR3 DNA: TGTGCCAGCAGCGAAACGGGACAAACTAACTATGGCTACACCTTC. Translating it yields CASSETGQTNYGYTF.

V is TRBV29-1 and J is TRBJ2-5, with TRBD1 matching 7 bases. Germline CDR1 reads SQVTM; CDR2 reads ANQGSEA. J gave up 4 bases and V 4 bases, and 6 bases lay outside the gene matches. This CDR3 is built from 13 residues. In DNA, the CDR3 is TGCAGCGTTGTCAAGGGGGCGCGAGAGACCCAGTACTTC. Its protein is CSVVKGARETQYF.

This clonotype was picked up many times. The gene calls are TRBV5-1 and TRBJ2-7; TRBD2 might be the D (5 bases). V lost 2 bases, J lost 3 bases, and 9 bases lay in between. The CDR3 loop spans 13 amino acids. The V gene's germline CDR1 is SGHRS and CDR2 YFSETQ. CDR3 nucleotides: TGCGCCAGCAGCTTAGAGGGAAACTACGAGCAGTACTTC. Translated: CASSLEGNYEQYF.

The rearrangement links TRBV20-1 to TRBJ2-5, with a possible D match to TRBD1 (6 bases). V was cut by 0 bases and J by 2 bases, with 13 bases left in between. CDR3 length equals 15 residues. Germline values: CDR1 DFQATT, CDR2 SNEGSKA (reference sequence). The CDR3 sequence: CSARDGTKPQETQYF. As DNA, the CDR3 is TGCAGTGCTAGAGATGGGACAAAACCGCAAGAGACCCAGTACTTC.

The chain recombines TRBV20-1 with TRBJ1-2; TRBD1 is a possible D gene (5 bases). Trimming pared 6 bases from V and 0 bases from J, leaving 14 bases between. CDR1 is DFQATT, CDR2 SNEGSKA, per germline (reference sequence). The CDR3 extends over 14 amino acids. The CDR3 sequence: CSAEDGATNYGYTF. The CDR3 bases are TGCAGTGCAGAAGACGGGGCCACTAACTATGGCTACACCTTC.

This clonotype was recorded a few times. V and J are TRBV27 and TRBJ1-2; D is possibly TRBD1 (5 bases). Germline V CDR1 and CDR2: MNHEY, SMNVEV (reference sequence). The CDR3 consists of 13 residues. Trimming pared 8 bases from V and 8 bases from J, leaving 18 bases between. CDR3 DNA sequence: TGTGCCAGCGGTCTTCCCTTAGGGGTAGGCTACACCTTC. Translated: CASGLPLGVGYTF.

Only a few counts were recorded for this clonotype. The V gene is TRBV20-1, the J gene TRBJ1-2; D not certain. Germline CDR1 and CDR2: DFQATT and SNEGSKA (reference sequence). The CDR3 consists of 13 residues. The V and J ends lost 5 bases and 8 bases respectively, with 18 bases between them. The CDR3 bases are TGCAGTGCTCAAGCGCCCTCCGATAGAGGCTACACCTTC. Translation gives CSAQAPSDRGYTF.

The CDR3 DNA is TGTGCCAGCAGTGAAGAAACACTGTCACTCACAGATACGCAGTATTTT. Its protein product is CASSEETLSLTDTQYF. The V call is TRBV6-1, the J call TRBJ2-3, with D unresolved. V was shortened by 1 base and J by 2 bases, with 13 bases between the two germline ends. Germline CDR1 and CDR2: MNHNS and SASEGT. The CDR3 is 16 residues long.

This clonotype appeared once. The rearrangement joins TRBV9 to TRBJ2-3, with TRBD2 matching over 10 bases. The germline V gene has CDR1 SGDLS and CDR2 YYNGEE. The CDR3 spans 18 residues. The ends lost 0 bases at V and 2 bases at J; junction bases unmatched: 9. CDR3 in DNA: TGTGCCAGCAGCGTAGAGGCTAGCGGGGGCCTTGACACAGATACGCAGTATTTT. This encodes CASSVEASGGLDTDTQYF. The full variable domain, rest sourced from reference TRBV9 and TRBJ2-3, is DSGVTQTPKHLITATGQRVTLRCSPRSGDLSVYWYQQSLDQGLQFLIQYYNGEERAKGNILERFSAQQFPDLHSELNLSSLELGDSALYFCASSVEASGGLDTDTQYFGPGTRLTVL.

This clonotype was counted only a few times. V usage is TRBV9 and J usage is TRBJ2-1; 9 bases are shared with TRBD2. This CDR3 is 14 amino acids long. In germline, CDR1 is SGDLS, CDR2 YYNGEE. The V and J ends lost 3 bases and 9 bases, in that order; junction bases with no gene match: 7. CDR3 sequence: CASSAIAGAREQFF. The CDR3 coding sequence is TGTGCCAGCAGCGCCATAGCGGGGGCACGTGAGCAGTTCTTC. The full variable domain, in which reference TRBV9 and TRBJ2-1 provide the parts outside the CDR3, is DSGVTQTPKHLITATGQRVTLRCSPRSGDLSVYWYQQSLDQGLQFLIQYYNGEERAKGNILERFSAQQFPDLHSELNLSSLELGDSALYFCASSAIAGAREQFFGPGTRLTVL.